This is a list of T cell receptor beta chains from one sample in a study of cytomegalovirus exposure and HLA in healthy donors. Sequencing used immunoSEQ multiplex PCR; TCRdb keeps in-frame clones, though not all of them. The table includes 150,000 to 200,000 clones, about four fifths detected once. Sequencing was carried out using PBMCs. The receptor source for this set is a man in his thirties or forties in good health and CMV-seropositive. Both conserved end residues are part of each CDR3. Fields, in order: J gene, D gene, V gene, clone size, CDR3 DNA, CDR3 protein. The D gene is left open where the match is weak. Where a row states a size, it is once, few, many or the class of an expanded clone; other rows omit it.

j_call: TRBJ2-7; d_call: TRBD1; v_call: TRBV7-7; clone_size: NA; cdr3_nt: TGTGCCAGCAGCTTAGACAGGGGAACCTACGAGCAGTACTTC; cdr3_aa: CASSLDRGTYEQYF
j_call: TRBJ1-3; d_call: TRBD1; v_call: TRBV7-8; clone_size: NA; cdr3_nt: TGTGCCAGCAGCTTAACTAAGACAGGGGAGCACTCTGGAAACACCATATATTTT; cdr3_aa: CASSLTKTGEHSGNTIYF
j_call: TRBJ2-7; d_call: TRBD1; v_call: TRBV25-1; clone_size: NA; cdr3_nt: TGTGCCAGCAGTGCCGGACAGGAGGTTTACTACGAGCAGTACTTC; cdr3_aa: CASSAGQEVYYEQYF
j_call: TRBJ2-2; d_call: NA; v_call: TRBV5-6; clone_size: NA; cdr3_nt: TGTGCCAGCAGCCGGAGATCCGGGACTAACACCGGGGAGCTGTTTTTT; cdr3_aa: CASSRRSGTNTGELFF
j_call: TRBJ1-5; d_call: NA; v_call: TRBV25-1; clone_size: few; cdr3_nt: TGTGCCAGCAGGGATGGCGGAGACAATCAGCCCCAGCATTTT; cdr3_aa: CASRDGGDNQPQHF
j_call: TRBJ1-4; d_call: NA; v_call: TRBV6-6; clone_size: NA; cdr3_nt: TGTGCCAGCAGTTACAGGGGCGAGATTCCTGAAAAACTGTTTTTT; cdr3_aa: CASSYRGEIPEKLFF
j_call: TRBJ1-3; d_call: TRBD1; v_call: TRBV13; clone_size: NA; cdr3_nt: TGTGCCAGCAGCCCAATTCCGGGACAGGGGACTGGAAACACCATATATTTT; cdr3_aa: CASSPIPGQGTGNTIYF
j_call: TRBJ1-1; d_call: NA; v_call: TRBV2; clone_size: NA; cdr3_nt: TGTGCCAGCAGTGTTCCCGGGATCAAAGGGACTGAAGCTTTCTTT; cdr3_aa: CASSVPGIKGTEAFF
j_call: TRBJ2-5; d_call: NA; v_call: TRBV18; clone_size: NA; cdr3_nt: TGTGCCAGCTCACCGCCCACAGGGCGTCCACAAGAGACCCAGTACTTC; cdr3_aa: CASSPPTGRPQETQYF
j_call: TRBJ1-2; d_call: NA; v_call: TRBV7-8; clone_size: NA; cdr3_nt: TGTGCCAGCAGCTTAGGCACAGATACAGCCTATGGCTACACCTTC; cdr3_aa: CASSLGTDTAYGYTF
j_call: TRBJ2-1; d_call: TRBD2; v_call: TRBV15; clone_size: NA; cdr3_nt: TGTGCCACCAGCAGAGAGCTAGCTAGCGGGGGCGATAGCTCCTACAATGAGCAGTTCTTC; cdr3_aa: CATSRELASGGDSSYNEQFF
j_call: TRBJ1-1; d_call: TRBD1; v_call: TRBV29-1; clone_size: NA; cdr3_nt: TGCAGCGTTGGACAGGGGAACACTGAAGCTTTCTTT; cdr3_aa: CSVGQGNTEAFF
j_call: TRBJ2-6; d_call: TRBD2; v_call: TRBV27; clone_size: once; cdr3_nt: TGTGCCAGCAGAAGGAGCGGGAGGTCCTCTGGGGCCAACGTCCTGACTTTC; cdr3_aa: CASRRSGRSSGANVLTF
j_call: TRBJ1-3; d_call: NA; v_call: TRBV9; clone_size: few; cdr3_nt: TGTGCCAGCAGCGTAGACCAGACAGCCACCTCTGGAAACACCATATATTTT; cdr3_aa: CASSVDQTATSGNTIYF
j_call: TRBJ1-2; d_call: NA; v_call: TRBV11-2; clone_size: NA; cdr3_nt: TGTGCCAGCAGCTTAGTTTCGGGTGGCTACACCTTC; cdr3_aa: CASSLVSGGYTF
j_call: TRBJ2-5; d_call: TRBD2; v_call: TRBV11-2; clone_size: NA; cdr3_nt: TGTGCCAGCAGCTTAAGGGGCTGGGGACTAGCGGGAGGACAAGAGACCCAGTACTTC; cdr3_aa: CASSLRGWGLAGGQETQYF
j_call: TRBJ2-5; d_call: NA; v_call: TRBV19; clone_size: NA; cdr3_nt: TGTGCCAGTAACCTCCGGGGAGCAGCCCAAGAGACCCAGTACTTC; cdr3_aa: CASNLRGAAQETQYF
j_call: TRBJ2-3; d_call: NA; v_call: TRBV15; clone_size: NA; cdr3_nt: TGTGCCACCAGCTTCGGACTAGGTAACAGGGCAGATACGCAGTATTTT; cdr3_aa: CATSFGLGNRADTQYF
j_call: TRBJ1-1; d_call: NA; v_call: TRBV7-3; clone_size: NA; cdr3_nt: TGTGCCAGCAGCTTAAATGGGGCTGACACTGAAGCTTTCTTT; cdr3_aa: CASSLNGADTEAFF
j_call: TRBJ2-5; d_call: TRBD1; v_call: TRBV6-5; clone_size: once; cdr3_nt: TGTGCCAGCGGACAGGGGCTGGAGGCGACCCAGTACTTC; cdr3_aa: CASGQGLEATQYF
j_call: TRBJ1-2; d_call: TRBD1; v_call: TRBV19; clone_size: few; cdr3_nt: TGTGCCAGTAGTCCCAGGACAGGGATGCGGGATGGCTACACCTTC; cdr3_aa: CASSPRTGMRDGYTF
j_call: TRBJ2-1; d_call: TRBD2; v_call: TRBV5-1; clone_size: NA; cdr3_nt: TGCGCCAGCAGCTTGGCGACTAGCGGGGGGGCAAGGTCCTACAATGAGCAGTTCTTC; cdr3_aa: CASSLATSGGARSYNEQFF